This T cell receptor beta chain was recorded in a study of sequential checkpoint blockade in melanoma. Study in general: Patients were randomized 1:1 to nivolumab-then-ipilimumab or ipilimumab-then-nivolumab first-line. Both treatment sequences were followed by maintenance nivolumab.

Using immunoSEQ multiplex PCR, the repertoire was profiled, and TCRdb retains in-frame clones only, with some absent. The sample contains tens of thousands of clones, roughly 86% of which appear only once. Trimming cost V 8 bases and J 1 base, with 8 bases left between them. The CDR3 consists of 11 residues. In germline, CDR1 is SQVTM, CDR2 ANQGSEA. Treatment meaning: randomized to nivolumab then ipilimumab (arm A) or the reverse (arm B). Patients had received no earlier DNA-damaging chemotherapy. The chain combines TRBV29-1 with TRBJ1-1; D not certain. The clonotype originates from a human donor with melanoma. The material sequenced was CD8+ T cells sorted from blood (inferred from file names), taken from a patient given nivolumab and ipilimumab in sequence. CDR3 nucleotide sequence: TGCAGCATGCGCCAGAACACTGAAGCTTTCTTT. Encoded protein: CSMRQNTEAFF. Filled out from reference TRBV29-1 and TRBJ1-1, the complete variable domain reads SAVISQKPSRDICQRGTSLTIQCQVDSQVTMMFWYRQQPGQSLTLIATANQGSEATYESGFVIDKFPISRPNLTFSTLTVSNMSPEDSSIYLCSMRQNTEAFFGQGTRLTVV.